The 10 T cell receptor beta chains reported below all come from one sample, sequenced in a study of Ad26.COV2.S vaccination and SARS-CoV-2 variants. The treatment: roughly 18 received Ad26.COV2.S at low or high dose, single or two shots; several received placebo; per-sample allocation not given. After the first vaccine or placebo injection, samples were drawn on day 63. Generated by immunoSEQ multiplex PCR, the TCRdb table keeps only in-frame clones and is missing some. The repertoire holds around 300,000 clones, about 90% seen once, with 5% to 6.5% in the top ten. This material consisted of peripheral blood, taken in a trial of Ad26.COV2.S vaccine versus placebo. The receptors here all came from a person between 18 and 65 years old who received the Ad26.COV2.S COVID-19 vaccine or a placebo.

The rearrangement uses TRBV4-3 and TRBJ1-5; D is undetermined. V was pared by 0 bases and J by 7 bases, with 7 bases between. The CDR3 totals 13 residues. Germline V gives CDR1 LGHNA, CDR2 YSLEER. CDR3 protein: CASSQDLVQPQHF. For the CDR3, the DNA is TGCGCCAGCAGCCAAGACCTGGTGCAGCCCCAGCATTTT.

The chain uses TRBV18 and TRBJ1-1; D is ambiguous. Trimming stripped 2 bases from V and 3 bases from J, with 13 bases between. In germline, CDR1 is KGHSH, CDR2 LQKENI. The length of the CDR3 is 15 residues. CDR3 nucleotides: TGTGCCAGCTCACCAGACTGGAGGGTGGACACTGAAGCTTTCTTT. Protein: CASSPDWRVDTEAFF.

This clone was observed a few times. CDR3 sequence reads: CAISGTSGLADTQYF. In nucleotides, the CDR3 is TGTGCCATCAGCGGGACTAGCGGACTGGCAGATACGCAGTATTTT. V usage is TRBV10-3 and J usage is TRBJ2-3, with 11 bases that match TRBD2. Losses at the gene ends were 6 bases for V and 4 bases for J; bases not matched to a gene: 6. The CDR3 spans 15 residues. Looked up from germline, CDR1 is ENHRY and CDR2 is SYGVKD.

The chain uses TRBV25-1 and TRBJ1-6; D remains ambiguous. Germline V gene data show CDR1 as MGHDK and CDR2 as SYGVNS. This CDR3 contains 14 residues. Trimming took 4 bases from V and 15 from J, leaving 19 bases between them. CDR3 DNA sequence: TGTGCCAGCAGTGCTTGGTTAGAGACAAGTCACCTCCACTTT. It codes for CASSAWLETSHLHF.

This chain's CDR3 is CASSPRTGTSNYGYTF. CDR3 bases: TGTGCCAGCTCACCCCGGACAGGGACCTCTAACTATGGCTACACCTTC. The gene calls are TRBV18 and TRBJ1-2; 8 bases agree with TRBD1. Germline lookup yields CDR1 KGHSH and CDR2 LQKENI. The trim removed 3 bases at V and 0 bases at J, leaving 6 bases unmatched. This CDR3 has 16 residues.

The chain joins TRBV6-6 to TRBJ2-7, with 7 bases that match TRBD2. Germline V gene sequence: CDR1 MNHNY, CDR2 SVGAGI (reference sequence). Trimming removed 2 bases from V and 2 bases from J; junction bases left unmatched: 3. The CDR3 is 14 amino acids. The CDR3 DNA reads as TGTGCCAGCAGTTACGGCGGGGGACCCTACGAGCAGTACGTC. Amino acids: CASSYGGGPYEQYV.

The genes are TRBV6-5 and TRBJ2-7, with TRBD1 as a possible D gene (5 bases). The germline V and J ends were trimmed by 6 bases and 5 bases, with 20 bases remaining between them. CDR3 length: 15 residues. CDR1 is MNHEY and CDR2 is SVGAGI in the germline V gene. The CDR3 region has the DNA TGTGCCAGCAGCTCCCCGAGGCAGGGCCTCAACGAGCAGTACTTC. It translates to CASSSPRQGLNEQYF.

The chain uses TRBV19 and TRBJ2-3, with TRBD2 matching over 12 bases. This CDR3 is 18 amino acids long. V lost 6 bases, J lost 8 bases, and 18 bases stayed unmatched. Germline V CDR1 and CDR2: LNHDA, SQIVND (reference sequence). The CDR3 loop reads CASSGITTSGRFLLTQYF. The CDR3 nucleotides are TGTGCCAGTAGCGGTATAACTACTAGCGGGAGGTTTTTACTTACGCAGTATTTT.

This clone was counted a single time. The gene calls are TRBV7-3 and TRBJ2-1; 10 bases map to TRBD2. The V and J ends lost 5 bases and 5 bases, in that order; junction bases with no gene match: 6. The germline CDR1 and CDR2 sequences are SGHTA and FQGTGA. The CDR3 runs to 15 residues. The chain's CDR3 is CASSVGLAVHNEQFF. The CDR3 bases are TGTGCCAGCAGCGTAGGACTAGCGGTTCACAATGAGCAGTTCTTC. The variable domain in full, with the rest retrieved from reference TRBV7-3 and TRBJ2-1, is GAGVSQTPSNKVTEKGKYVELRCDPISGHTALYWYRQSLGQGPEFLIYFQGTGAADDSGLPNDRFFAVRPEGSVSTLKIQRTERGDSAVYLCASSVGLAVHNEQFFGPGTRLTVL.

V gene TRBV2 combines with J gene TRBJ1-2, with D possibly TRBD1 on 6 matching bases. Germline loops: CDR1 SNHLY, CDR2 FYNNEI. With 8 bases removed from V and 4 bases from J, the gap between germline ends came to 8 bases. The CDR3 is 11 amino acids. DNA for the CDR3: TGTGCCAGCGGACAGACCTATGGCTACACCTTC. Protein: CASGQTYGYTF.